This T cell receptor (beta chain) was captured in a study of CD8+ T cells in alopecia areata. The CDR3 totals 15 residues. Germline lookup yields CDR1 LNHDA and CDR2 SQIVND (reference sequence). J gave up 2 bases and V 5 bases, and 6 bases lay outside the gene matches. This clone was seen only a few times. cDNA prepared by RNA extraction and subsequent reverse transcription served as the template for sequencing. The assay was immunoSEQ multiplex PCR, and TCRdb's table has in-frame clones only and misses some. The sample lists under 250,000 clones; 57% were seen once. This TCR came from a human donor with alopecia areata. The specimen was CD4+ T cells sorted from blood, collected at week 0. The chain combines TRBV19 with TRBJ2-7; 10 bases map to TRBD1. The DNA for the CDR3 is TGTGCCAGTAGTCTCGACAGGGGGCCCACCTACGAGCAGTACTTC. It is translated as CASSLDRGPTYEQYF.